The source of this T cell receptor beta chain is a study of blood T cell repertoires in COVID-19. Study-wide background: COVID-19 samples, acute and convalescent, were from the United States, Italy and Spain. T cells, B-cell-depleted T cells, or PBMCs supplied cDNA or gDNA.

Per the authors' pipeline: Using reference gene primer amplification, nucleated cell counts were estimated. The assay was immunoSEQ multiplex PCR, and TCRdb's table has in-frame clones only and misses some. That table is the source of V, J and clone size, and D and trimming were worked out from the DNA. The sample carries about 270,000 clones, around nine tenths recorded once. The V and J ends lost 0 bases and 8 bases respectively, with 13 bases between them. The CDR3 runs 14 residues. Germline values: CDR1 MRHNA, CDR2 SNTAGT. The source of this sequence is a woman in her 70s with COVID-19, enrolled during active disease. The sequencing sample was made of peripheral blood. The rearrangement links TRBV6-4 to TRBJ1-2, with no clear D. CDR3 protein: CASSDSYGEAGYTF. CDR3 DNA sequence: TGTGCCAGCAGTGACTCGTACGGGGAGGCAGGCTACACCTTC.